The source of this T cell receptor beta chain is a study of blood T cell repertoires in COVID-19. In the original analysis: Amplification with reference gene primers provided the estimates of nucleated cell counts. This table comes from immunoSEQ multiplex PCR, and its TCRdb copy is limited to in-frame clones, with some not included. That table is the source of V, J and clone size, and D and trimming were worked out from the DNA. The data show approximately 400,000 clones, with roughly nine tenths seen just once and more than 0.85% held by the top ten. Cohort allocation depended upon clinical history that participants reported. The sequence was obtained from a woman between 40 and 50 years old who had been exposed to COVID-19. The sample comprised PBMCs or T cells enriched from blood (not recorded which).

In DNA form, the CDR3 reads TGTGCCAGCAGCGCAACCGGGACAGGGGCGGTAACGGGCGCCCTCCACTTT. Translated: CASSATGTGAVTGALHF. This chain links TRBV9 with TRBJ1-6, with 10 bases identical to TRBD1. The CDR3 covers 17 residues. CDR1 and CDR2 from the germline V gene are SGDLS and YYNGEE. Trimming cost V 3 bases and J 14 bases; bases outside gene matches: 17.